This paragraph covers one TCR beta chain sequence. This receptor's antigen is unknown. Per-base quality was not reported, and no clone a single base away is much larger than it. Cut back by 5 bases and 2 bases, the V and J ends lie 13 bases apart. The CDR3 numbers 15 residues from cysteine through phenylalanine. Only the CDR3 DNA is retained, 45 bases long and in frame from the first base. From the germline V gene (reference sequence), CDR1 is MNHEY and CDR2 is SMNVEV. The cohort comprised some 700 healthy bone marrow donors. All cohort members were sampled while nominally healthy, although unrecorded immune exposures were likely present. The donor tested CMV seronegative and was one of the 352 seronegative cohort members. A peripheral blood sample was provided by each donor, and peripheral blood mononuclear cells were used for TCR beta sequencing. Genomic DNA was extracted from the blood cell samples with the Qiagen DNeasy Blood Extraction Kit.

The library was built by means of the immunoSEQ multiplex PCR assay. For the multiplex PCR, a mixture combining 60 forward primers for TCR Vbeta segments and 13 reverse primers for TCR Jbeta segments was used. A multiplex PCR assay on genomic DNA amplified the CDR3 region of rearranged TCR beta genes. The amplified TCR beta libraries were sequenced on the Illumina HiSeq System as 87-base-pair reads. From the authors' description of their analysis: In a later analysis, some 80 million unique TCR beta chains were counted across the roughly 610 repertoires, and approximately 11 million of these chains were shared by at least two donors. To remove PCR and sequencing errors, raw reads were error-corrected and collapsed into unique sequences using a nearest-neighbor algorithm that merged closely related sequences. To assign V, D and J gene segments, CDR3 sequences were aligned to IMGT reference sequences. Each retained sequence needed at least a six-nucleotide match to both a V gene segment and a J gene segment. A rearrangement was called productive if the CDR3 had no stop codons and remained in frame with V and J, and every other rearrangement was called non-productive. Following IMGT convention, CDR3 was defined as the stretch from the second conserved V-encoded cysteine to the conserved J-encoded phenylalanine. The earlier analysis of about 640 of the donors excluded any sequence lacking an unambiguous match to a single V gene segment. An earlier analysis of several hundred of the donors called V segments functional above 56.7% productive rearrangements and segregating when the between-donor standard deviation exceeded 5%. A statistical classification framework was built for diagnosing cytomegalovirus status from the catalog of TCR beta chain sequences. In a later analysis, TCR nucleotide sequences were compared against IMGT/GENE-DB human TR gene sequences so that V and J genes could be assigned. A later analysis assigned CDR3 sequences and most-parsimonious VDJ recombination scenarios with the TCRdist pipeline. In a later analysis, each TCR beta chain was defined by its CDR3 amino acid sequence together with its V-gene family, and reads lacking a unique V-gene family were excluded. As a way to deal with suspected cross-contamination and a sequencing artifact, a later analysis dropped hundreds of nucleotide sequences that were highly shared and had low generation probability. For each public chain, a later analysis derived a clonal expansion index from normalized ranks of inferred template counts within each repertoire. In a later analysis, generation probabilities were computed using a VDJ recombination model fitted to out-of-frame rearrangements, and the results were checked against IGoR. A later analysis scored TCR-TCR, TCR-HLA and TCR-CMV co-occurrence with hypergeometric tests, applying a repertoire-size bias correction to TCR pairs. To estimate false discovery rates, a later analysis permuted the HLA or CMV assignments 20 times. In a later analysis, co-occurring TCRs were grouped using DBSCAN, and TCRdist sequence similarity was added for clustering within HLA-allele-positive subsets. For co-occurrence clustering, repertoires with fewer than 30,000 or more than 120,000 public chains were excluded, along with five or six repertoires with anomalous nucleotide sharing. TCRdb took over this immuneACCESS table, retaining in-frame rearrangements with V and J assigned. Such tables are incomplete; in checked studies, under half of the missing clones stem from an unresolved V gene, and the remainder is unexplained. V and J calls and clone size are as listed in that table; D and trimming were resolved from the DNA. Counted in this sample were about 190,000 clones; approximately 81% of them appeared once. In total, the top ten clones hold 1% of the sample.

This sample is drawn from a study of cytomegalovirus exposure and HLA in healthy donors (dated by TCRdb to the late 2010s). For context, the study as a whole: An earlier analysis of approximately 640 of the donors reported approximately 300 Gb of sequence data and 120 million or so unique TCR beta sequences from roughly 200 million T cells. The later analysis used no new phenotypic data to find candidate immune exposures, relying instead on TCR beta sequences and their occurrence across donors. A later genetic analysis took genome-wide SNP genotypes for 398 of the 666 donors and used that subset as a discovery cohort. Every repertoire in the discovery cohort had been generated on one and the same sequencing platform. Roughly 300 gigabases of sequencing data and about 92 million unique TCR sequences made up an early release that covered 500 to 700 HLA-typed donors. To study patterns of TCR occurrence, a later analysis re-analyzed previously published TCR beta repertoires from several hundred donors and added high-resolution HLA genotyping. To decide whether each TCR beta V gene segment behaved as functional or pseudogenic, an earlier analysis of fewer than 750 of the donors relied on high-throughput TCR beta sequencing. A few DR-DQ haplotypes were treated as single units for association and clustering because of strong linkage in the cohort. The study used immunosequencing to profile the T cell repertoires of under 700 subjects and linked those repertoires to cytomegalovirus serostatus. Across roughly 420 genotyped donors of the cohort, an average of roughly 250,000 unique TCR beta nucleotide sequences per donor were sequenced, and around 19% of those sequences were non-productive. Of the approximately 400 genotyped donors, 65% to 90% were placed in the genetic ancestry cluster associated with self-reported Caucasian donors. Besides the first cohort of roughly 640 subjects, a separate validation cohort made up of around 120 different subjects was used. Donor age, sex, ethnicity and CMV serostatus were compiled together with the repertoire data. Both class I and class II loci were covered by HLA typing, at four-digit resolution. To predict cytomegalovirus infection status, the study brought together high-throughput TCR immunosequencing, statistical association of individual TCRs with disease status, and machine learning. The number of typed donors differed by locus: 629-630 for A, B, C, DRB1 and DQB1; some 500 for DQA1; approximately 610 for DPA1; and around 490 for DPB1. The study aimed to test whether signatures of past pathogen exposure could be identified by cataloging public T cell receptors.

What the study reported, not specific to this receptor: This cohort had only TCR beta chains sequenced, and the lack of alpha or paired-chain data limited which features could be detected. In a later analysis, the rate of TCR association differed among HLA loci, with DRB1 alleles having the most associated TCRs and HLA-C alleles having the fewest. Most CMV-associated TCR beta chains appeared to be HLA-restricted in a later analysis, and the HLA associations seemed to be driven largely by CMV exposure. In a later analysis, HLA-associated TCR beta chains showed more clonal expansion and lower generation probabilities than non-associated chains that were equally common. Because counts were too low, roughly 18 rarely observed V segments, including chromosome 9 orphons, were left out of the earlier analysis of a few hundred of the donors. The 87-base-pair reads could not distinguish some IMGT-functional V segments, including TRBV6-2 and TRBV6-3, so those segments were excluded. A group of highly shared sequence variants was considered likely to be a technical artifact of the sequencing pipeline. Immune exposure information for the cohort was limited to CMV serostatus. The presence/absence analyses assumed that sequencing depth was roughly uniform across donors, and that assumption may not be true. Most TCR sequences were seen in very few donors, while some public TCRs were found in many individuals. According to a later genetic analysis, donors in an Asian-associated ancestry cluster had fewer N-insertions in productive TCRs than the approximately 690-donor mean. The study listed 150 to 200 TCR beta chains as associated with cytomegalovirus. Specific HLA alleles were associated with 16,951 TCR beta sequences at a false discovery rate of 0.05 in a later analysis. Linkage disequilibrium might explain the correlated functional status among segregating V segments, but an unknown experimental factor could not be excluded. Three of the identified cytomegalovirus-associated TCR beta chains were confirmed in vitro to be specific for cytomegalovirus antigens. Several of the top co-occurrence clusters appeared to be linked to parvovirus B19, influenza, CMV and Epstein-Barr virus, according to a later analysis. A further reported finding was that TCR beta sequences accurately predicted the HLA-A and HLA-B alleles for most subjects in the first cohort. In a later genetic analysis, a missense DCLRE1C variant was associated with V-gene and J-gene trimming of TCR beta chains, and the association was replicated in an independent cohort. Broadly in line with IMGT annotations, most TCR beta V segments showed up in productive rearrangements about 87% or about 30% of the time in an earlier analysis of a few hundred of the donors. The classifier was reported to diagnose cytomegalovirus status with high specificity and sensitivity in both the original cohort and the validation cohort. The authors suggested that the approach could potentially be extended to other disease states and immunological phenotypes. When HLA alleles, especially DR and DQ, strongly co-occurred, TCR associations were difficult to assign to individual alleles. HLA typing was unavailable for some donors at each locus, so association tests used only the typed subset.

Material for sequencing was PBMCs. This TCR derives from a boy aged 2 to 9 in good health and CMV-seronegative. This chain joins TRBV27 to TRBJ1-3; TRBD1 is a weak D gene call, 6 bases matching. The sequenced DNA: TGTGCCAGCAGTGAGGGGGGGAGCCCTGGAAACACCATATATTTT. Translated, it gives CASSEGGSPGNTIYF.